This is a list of T cell receptor beta chains from one sample in a study of beta chain features in type 1 diabetes. Generated by immunoSEQ multiplex PCR, the TCRdb table keeps only in-frame clones and is missing some. This sample has a few hundred thousand clones, with 25% to 30% found just once. Sequencing used central memory CD4+ T cells from blood. The receptors stem from a man in his thirties or forties in good health. The CDR3 runs from the conserved cysteine through the conserved F or W. Fields, in order: clone size, D gene, V gene, J gene, CDR3 protein, CDR3 DNA. D genes are given only for firm matches. Some rows have no size entry. The others give once, few or many, or a class for an expanded clone.

size: -
D: TRBD2
V: TRBV14
J: TRBJ2-2
CDR3: CASSPLAGGFGELFF
DNA: TGTGCCAGCAGCCCCTTAGCGGGAGGCTTCGGGGAGCTGTTTTTT

size: few
D: TRBD2
V: TRBV30
J: TRBJ2-1
CDR3: CAWNMLAMAGAYNEQFF
DNA: TGTGCCTGGAACATGCTAGCCATGGCGGGAGCCTACAATGAGCAGTTCTTC

size: few
D: -
V: TRBV10-3
J: TRBJ2-5
CDR3: CAISRGIGETQYF
DNA: TGTGCCATCAGTAGGGGTATTGGAGAGACCCAGTACTTC

size: few
D: -
V: TRBV30
J: TRBJ2-1
CDR3: CAWSDGGYNEQFF
DNA: TGTGCCTGGAGTGACGGGGGCTACAATGAGCAGTTCTTC

size: -
D: -
V: TRBV5-5
J: TRBJ1-1
CDR3: CASSSFSGEAFF
DNA: TGTGCCAGCAGCTCGTTTAGTGGTGAAGCTTTCTTT

size: -
D: -
V: TRBV4-2
J: TRBJ1-1
CDR3: CASSLARANTEAFF
DNA: TGTGCCAGCAGCTTGGCTAGGGCGAACACTGAAGCTTTCTTT

size: few
D: -
V: TRBV7-2
J: TRBJ2-1
CDR3: CASSLRAGSFNEQFF
DNA: TGTGCCAGCAGCTTAAGGGCGGGGTCCTTCAATGAGCAGTTCTTC

size: -
D: -
V: TRBV30
J: TRBJ2-2
CDR3: CAWSVNPHRTGNTGELFF
DNA: TGTGCCTGGAGTGTAAATCCCCATAGAACAGGCAACACCGGGGAGCTGTTTTTT

size: -
D: -
V: TRBV9
J: TRBJ2-7
CDR3: CASSGPSGYEQYF
DNA: TGTGCCAGCAGCGGTCCATCGGGTTACGAGCAGTACTTC

size: -
D: TRBD2
V: TRBV4-3
J: TRBJ2-1
CDR3: CASSQDWLAGGPLNYNEQFF
DNA: TGCGCCAGCAGCCAAGATTGGTTAGCGGGAGGCCCACTTAACTACAATGAGCAGTTCTTC

size: -
D: -
V: TRBV28
J: TRBJ1-2
CDR3: CASSLSGSTNYGYTF
DNA: TGTGCCAGCAGTTTGTCTGGCTCGACTAACTATGGCTACACCTTC

size: few
D: -
V: TRBV7-7
J: TRBJ2-3
CDR3: CASKEQNTDTQYF
DNA: TGTGCCAGCAAGGAACAGAACACAGATACGCAGTATTTT

size: -
D: -
V: TRBV7-8
J: TRBJ1-2
CDR3: CASSPRTGEGSYGYTF
DNA: TGTGCCAGCAGCCCACGAACAGGCGAGGGCTCCTATGGCTACACCTTC

size: -
D: TRBD2
V: TRBV5-6
J: TRBJ2-3
CDR3: CASSTGLASTDTQYF
DNA: TGTGCCAGCAGCACAGGACTAGCGAGCACAGATACGCAGTATTTT

size: -
D: TRBD2
V: TRBV6-6
J: TRBJ2-7
CDR3: CASSDSSGADYEQYF
DNA: TGTGCCAGCAGCGATTCTAGCGGGGCTGACTACGAGCAGTACTTC

size: -
D: -
V: TRBV27
J: TRBJ2-1
CDR3: CASSPLLDGAYNEQFF
DNA: TGTGCCAGCAGTCCCCTTTTGGACGGAGCTTACAATGAGCAGTTCTTC

size: few
D: TRBD1
V: TRBV18
J: TRBJ2-7
CDR3: CASSPPGQLDYEQYF
DNA: TGTGCCAGCTCACCACCGGGACAGTTGGACTACGAGCAGTACTTC

size: once
D: TRBD1
V: TRBV5-1
J: TRBJ2-7
CDR3: CASSSPGQGAYEQYF
DNA: TGCGCCAGCAGCTCGCCGGGACAGGGGGCCTACGAGCAGTACTTC

size: -
D: -
V: TRBV6-6
J: TRBJ1-2
CDR3: CASSTLRDLKGGYTF
DNA: TGTGCCAGCAGTACACTCAGGGACTTGAAGGGTGGCTACACCTTC

size: -
D: TRBD1
V: TRBV18
J: TRBJ2-1
CDR3: CASSPPTGGSYNEQFF
DNA: TGTGCCAGCTCACCACCGACAGGGGGCTCTTACAATGAGCAGTTCTTC

size: -
D: TRBD2
V: TRBV11-2
J: TRBJ2-7
CDR3: CASSLKRGEGYEQYF
DNA: TGTGCCAGCAGCTTGAAGCGTGGGGAGGGCTACGAGCAGTACTTC

size: few
D: -
V: TRBV28
J: TRBJ1-5
CDR3: CASSSPGGEPQHF
DNA: TGTGCCAGCAGTTCCCCCGGGGGGGAGCCCCAGCATTTT

size: few
D: -
V: TRBV5-1
J: TRBJ2-3
CDR3: CASSLTDPAVDTQYF
DNA: TGCGCCAGCAGCTTGACGGACCCGGCCGTGGATACGCAGTATTTT

size: -
D: TRBD1
V: TRBV30
J: TRBJ1-2
CDR3: CAWTPDRGNGYTF
DNA: TGTGCCTGGACGCCCGACAGGGGGAATGGCTACACCTTC

size: few
D: -
V: TRBV25-1
J: TRBJ2-7
CDR3: CASSLDSEQYF
DNA: TGTGCCAGCAGTCTGGACAGCGAGCAGTACTTC

size: -
D: -
V: TRBV5-4
J: TRBJ2-1
CDR3: CASSLGPNNNEQFF
DNA: TGTGCCAGCAGCTTGGGACCCAATAACAATGAGCAGTTCTTC